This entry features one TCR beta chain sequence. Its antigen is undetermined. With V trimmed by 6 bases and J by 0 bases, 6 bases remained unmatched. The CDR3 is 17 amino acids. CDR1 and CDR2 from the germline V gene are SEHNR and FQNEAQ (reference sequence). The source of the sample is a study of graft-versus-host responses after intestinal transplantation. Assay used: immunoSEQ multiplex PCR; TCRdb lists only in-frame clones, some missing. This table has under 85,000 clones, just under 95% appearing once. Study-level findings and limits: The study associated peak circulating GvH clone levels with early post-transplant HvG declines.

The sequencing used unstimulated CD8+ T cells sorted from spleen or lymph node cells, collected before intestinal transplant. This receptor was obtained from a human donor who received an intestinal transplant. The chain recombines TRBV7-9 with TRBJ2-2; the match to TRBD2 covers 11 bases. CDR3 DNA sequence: TGTGCCAGCAGAAGAACTAGCGGGAGTGCGAACACCGGGGAGCTGTTTTTT. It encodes CASRRTSGSANTGELFF.